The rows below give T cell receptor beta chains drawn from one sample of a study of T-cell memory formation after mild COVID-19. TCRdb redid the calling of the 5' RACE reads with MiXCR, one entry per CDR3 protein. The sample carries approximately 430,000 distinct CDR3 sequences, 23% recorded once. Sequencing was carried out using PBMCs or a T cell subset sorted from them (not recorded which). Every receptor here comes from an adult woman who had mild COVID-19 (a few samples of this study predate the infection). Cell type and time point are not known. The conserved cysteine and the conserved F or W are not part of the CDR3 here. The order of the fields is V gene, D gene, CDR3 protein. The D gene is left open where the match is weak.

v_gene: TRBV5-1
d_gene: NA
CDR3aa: ASSDGRANTEAF

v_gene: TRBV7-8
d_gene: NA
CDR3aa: ASTSRGREVYGYT

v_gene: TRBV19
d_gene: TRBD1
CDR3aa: ASSATGGSYEQY

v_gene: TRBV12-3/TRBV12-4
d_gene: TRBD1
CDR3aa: ASSFGQGSYEQY

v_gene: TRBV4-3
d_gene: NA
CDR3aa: ASSQDLGGGRETQY

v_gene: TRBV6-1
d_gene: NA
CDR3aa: ASSARAGSGANVLT

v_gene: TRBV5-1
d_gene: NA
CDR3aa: ASSLRGAIGYNEQF

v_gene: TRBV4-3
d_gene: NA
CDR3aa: ASSQDINRSYEQY

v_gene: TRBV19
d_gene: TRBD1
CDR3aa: ASSIPFRQGTQQPQH

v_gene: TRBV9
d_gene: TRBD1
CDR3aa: ASSASGTGAYEQY

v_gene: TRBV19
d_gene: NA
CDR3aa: ASSMISGANVLT

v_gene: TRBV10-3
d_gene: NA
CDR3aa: AISAAGLPNEQY

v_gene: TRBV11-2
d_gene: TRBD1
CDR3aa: ASSFGSGGPYEQY

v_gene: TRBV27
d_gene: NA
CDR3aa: ASSSRQNRPRINSPLH

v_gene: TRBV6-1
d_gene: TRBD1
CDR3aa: ASTRTGESGYT

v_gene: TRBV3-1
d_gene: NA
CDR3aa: ASSRGRRGEQY

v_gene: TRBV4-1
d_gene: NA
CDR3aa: ASSQPSRGDEQF

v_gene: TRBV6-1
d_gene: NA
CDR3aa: ASTDWGEAF

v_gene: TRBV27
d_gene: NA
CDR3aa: ASSQTGFANYGYT

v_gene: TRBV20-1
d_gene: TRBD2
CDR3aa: SARGGAIETQY

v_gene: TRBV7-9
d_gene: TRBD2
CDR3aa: ASSILSGGASGNEQF

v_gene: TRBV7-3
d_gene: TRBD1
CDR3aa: ASSLWTGAGELF

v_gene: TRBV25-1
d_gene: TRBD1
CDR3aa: ASSALQGYSYNEQF

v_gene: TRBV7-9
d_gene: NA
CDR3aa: ASSLKGPGLLDIQY

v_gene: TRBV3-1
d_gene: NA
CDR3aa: ASSQRRETQY

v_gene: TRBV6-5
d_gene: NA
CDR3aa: ASSYFLGAEQF

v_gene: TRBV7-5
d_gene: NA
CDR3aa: ISVPEPLNAGQRTDTQY

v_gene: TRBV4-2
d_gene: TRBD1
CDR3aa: ASSPPGQSNYGYT

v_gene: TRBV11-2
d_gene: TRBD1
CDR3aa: ASSSDLDRVQTQY

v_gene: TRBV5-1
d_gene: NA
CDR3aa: ASSLAQGQSGYT

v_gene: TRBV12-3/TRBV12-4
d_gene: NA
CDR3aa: ASSLAGGPEQY

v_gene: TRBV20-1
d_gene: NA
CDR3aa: SASGGYGYT

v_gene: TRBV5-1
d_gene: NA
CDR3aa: ASSFSGPYNNEQF

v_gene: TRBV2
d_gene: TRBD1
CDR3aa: ASGQGGAPTYEQY

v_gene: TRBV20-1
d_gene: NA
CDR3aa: SADTGTTEAF

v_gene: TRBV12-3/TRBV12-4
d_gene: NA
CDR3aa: ASSPESGPTTQY

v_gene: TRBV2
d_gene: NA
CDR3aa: ASSFTFQETQY

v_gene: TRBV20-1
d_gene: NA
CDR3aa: SARGRGYNEQF

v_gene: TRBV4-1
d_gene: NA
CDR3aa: ASSVRTAQETQY

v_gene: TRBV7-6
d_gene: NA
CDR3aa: ASSSPVGADTQY

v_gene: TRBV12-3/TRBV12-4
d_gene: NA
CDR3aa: ASSPTGGRTENSPLH

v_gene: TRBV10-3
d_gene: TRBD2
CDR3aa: AISESQRGHNEQF

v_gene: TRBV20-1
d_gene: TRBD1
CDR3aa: SARDEGAVFYNEQF

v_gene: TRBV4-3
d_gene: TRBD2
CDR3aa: ASSQEAPSGTNTGELF

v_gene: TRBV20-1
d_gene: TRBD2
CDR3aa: SARLPGLANQDGETQY

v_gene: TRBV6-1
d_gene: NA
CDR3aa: ASKAQGHTDTQY

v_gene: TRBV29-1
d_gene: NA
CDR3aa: SVGGNSYEQY

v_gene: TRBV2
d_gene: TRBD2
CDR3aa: ASSALAGNTDTQY

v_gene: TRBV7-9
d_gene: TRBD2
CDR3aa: ASSLRVLLAGGSSGANVLT

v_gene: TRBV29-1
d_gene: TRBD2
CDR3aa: SVPGLAGSYEQY

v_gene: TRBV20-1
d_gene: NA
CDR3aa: SAADWQQETQY

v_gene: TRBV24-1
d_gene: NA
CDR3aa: ATSDSPVGRSNQPQH

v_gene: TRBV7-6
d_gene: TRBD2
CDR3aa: ASSSLAGLYNEQF

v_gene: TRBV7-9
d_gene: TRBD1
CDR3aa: ASSSMTGWEKLF

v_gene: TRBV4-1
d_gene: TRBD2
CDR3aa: ASSHAPSSGQETQY

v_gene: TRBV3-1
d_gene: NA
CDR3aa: ASSLRGRETQY

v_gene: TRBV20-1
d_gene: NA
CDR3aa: SARVRSGVDNEQF

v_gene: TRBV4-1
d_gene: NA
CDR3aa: ASSQVIGGIHSYEQY

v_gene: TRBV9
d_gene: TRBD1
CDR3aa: ASSVSGQGGYEQY